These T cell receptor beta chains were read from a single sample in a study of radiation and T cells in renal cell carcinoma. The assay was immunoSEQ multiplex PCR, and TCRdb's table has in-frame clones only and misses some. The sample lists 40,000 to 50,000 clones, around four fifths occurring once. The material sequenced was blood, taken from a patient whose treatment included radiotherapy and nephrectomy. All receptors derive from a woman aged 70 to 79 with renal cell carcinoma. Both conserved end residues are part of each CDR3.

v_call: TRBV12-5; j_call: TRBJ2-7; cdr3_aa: CASGLAGGGEQYF
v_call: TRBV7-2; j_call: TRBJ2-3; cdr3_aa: CASSFNTQYF
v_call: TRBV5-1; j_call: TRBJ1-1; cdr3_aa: CASRYVGGDTEAFF
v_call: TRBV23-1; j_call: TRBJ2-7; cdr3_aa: CASTPSFYEQYF
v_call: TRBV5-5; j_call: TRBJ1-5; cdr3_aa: CASSQTGAGGYQPQHF
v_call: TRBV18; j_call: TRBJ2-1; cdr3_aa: CASSPRLAGAVDEQFF
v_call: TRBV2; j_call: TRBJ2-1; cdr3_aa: CASDVSGRGNEQFF
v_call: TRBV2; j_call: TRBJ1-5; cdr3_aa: CASGQYSNQPQHF
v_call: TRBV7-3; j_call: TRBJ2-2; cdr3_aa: CASSFFAGGTGGELFF
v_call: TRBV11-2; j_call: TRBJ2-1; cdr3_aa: CASSVRTNEQFF
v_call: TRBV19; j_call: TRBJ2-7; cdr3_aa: CASSRQGANEQYF
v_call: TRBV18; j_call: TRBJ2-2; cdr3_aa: CASSPPSLTGELFF
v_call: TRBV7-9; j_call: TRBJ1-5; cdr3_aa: CASSLGGGPQHF
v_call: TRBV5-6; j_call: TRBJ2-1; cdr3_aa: CASSWLGPNDNEQFF
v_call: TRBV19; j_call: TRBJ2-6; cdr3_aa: CASTPRGTVGANVLTF
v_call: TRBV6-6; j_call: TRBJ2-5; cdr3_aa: CASSYSDRAGETQYF
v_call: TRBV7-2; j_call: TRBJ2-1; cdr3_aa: CASSLAKRERQFF
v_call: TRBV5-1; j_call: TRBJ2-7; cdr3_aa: CASSLTGLAGFYEQYF
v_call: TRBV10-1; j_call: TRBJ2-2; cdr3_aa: CASSAGLGGELFF
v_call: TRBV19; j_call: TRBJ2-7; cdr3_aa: CASSISVSGSSGEQYF
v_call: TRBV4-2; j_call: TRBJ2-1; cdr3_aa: CASSQDLAGGYNEQFF
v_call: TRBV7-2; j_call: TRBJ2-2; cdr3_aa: CASRPQGTRGTGELFF
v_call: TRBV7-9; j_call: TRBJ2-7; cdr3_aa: CASSLARTEQYF
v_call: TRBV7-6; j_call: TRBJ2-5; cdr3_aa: CASSSAEAQYF
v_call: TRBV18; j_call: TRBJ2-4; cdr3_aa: CASSPGTGAKNIQYF
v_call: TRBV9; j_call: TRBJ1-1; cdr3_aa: CASSVETGPQSAFF
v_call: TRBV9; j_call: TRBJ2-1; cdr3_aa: CASSVVGGYYNEQFF
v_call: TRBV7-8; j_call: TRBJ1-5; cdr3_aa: CASSLEANQPQHF
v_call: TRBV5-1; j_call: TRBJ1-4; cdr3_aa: CASSLAQGAGKLFF
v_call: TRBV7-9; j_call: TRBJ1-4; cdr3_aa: CASSPLGGNNEKLFF
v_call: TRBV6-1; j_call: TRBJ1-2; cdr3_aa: CASSKGVGYTF
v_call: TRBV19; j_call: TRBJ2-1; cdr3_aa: CASSIEGSYNEQFF
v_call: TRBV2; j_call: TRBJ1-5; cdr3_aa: CASSENIQPQHF
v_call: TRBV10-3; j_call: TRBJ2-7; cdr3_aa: CATRMRGFDEQYF
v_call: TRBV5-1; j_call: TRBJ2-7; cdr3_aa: CASSLGSQTSEQYF
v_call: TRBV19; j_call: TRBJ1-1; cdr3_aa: CASSIMWNTEAFF
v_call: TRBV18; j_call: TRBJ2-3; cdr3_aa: CASQSTDTQYF
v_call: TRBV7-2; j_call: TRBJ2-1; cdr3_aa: CASSPGQAIISSYNEQFF
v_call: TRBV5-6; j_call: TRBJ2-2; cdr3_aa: CASSFGGTGELFF
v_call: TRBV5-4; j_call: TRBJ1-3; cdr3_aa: CASSSGSSGNTIYF
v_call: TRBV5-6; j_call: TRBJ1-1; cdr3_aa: CASSFQGRTAEAFF
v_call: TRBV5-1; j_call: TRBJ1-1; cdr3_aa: CASSFEELTEAFF
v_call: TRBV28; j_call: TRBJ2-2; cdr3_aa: CASRVLTGSGELFF
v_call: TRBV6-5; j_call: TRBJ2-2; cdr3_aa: CASSYRGLSGELFF
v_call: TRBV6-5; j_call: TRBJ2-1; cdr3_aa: CASRFGMASYNEQFF
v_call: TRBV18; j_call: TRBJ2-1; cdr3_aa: CASSLRDRDYNEQFF
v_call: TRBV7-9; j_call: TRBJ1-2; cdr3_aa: CASRRNTGYGYTF
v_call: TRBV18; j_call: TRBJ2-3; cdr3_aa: CASSPTGPRDTQYF
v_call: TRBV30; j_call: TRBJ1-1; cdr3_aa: CAWSRGLNTEAFF
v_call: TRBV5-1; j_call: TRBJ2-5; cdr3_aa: CASSPRRLAEKGETQYF
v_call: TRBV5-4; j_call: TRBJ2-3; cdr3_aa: CASTAPTRDTQYF